Sequencing of this T cell receptor beta chain was carried out in a study of molecular identifiers for immune sequencing clone quantification. TCRdb recomputed calls from the PCR reads with MiXCR, one row per CDR3 protein. The sample shows about 100,000 distinct CDR3 sequences, roughly a third of them seen only once. Germline CDR1 reads MDHEN; CDR2 reads SYDVKM. The CDR3 loop spans 17 amino acids. After removal of 5 bases from V and 7 bases from J, the junction contained 16 bases not matched to a gene. The chain is built from TRBV28 and TRBJ2-7, with TRBD2 matching over 11 bases. The clonotype originates from a human donor in good health. Some libraries in this study had Jurkat cell RNA spiked in. Specimen: naive CD8+ T cells from blood, with Jurkat cell RNA spiked in. Subset: FACS-sorted CD8+CD4-CCR7+CD45RA+ naive T cells. As DNA, the CDR3 is TGTGCCAGCAGTCTCCCCATCCCGACTAGCGGGAAGGATGAGCAGTACTTC. It codes for CASSLPIPTSGKDEQYF.